The rows below give T cell receptor beta chains drawn from one sample of a study of blood T cell repertoires in COVID-19. Sequenced by immunoSEQ multiplex PCR; TCRdb stores in-frame clones only, minus some. The table lists 100,000 to 150,000 clones, over 60% of them singletons. Sequencing was carried out using peripheral blood. All receptors come from a woman in her 70s with acute or convalescent COVID-19. Both conserved end residues are part of each CDR3. The D gene is left open where the match is weak. Some rows have no size entry. The others give once, few or many, or a class for an expanded clone.

abundance: -; len: 16; v_gene: TRBV28; d_gene: TRBD1; j_gene: TRBJ2-7; CDR3nt: TGTGCCAGCAGTTTATCTATGGGACAGGTAACCTACGAGCAGTACTTC; CDR3aa: CASSLSMGQVTYEQYF
abundance: -; len: 12; v_gene: TRBV7-9; d_gene: -; j_gene: TRBJ1-1; CDR3nt: TGTGCCAGCAGCTCTCCGAACACTGAAGCTTTCTTT; CDR3aa: CASSSPNTEAFF
abundance: -; len: 16; v_gene: TRBV3-1/TRBV3-2; d_gene: TRBD2; j_gene: TRBJ2-3; CDR3nt: TGTGCCAGCAGCCGCGATACTAGCGGGGGCGAGGATACGCAGTATTTT; CDR3aa: CASSRDTSGGEDTQYF
abundance: -; len: 14; v_gene: TRBV4-3; d_gene: TRBD2; j_gene: TRBJ2-3; CDR3nt: TGCGCCAGCAGCCAGACTAGCCCCACAGATACGCAGTATTTT; CDR3aa: CASSQTSPTDTQYF
abundance: -; len: 16; v_gene: TRBV5-1; d_gene: TRBD2; j_gene: TRBJ2-3; CDR3nt: TGCGCCAGCTATCCGGGACTAGCGGGAGAGACAGATACGCAGTATTTT; CDR3aa: CASYPGLAGETDTQYF
abundance: few; len: 15; v_gene: TRBV29-1; d_gene: -; j_gene: TRBJ2-1; CDR3nt: TGCAGCGTTGAAGTAATCCGGAGCTCCTACAATGAGCAGTTCTTC; CDR3aa: CSVEVIRSSYNEQFF
abundance: -; len: 16; v_gene: TRBV7-2; d_gene: TRBD1; j_gene: TRBJ1-3; CDR3nt: TGTGCCAGCAGCTTAGGTCGCGGGACAGGGGGGAACACCATATATTTT; CDR3aa: CASSLGRGTGGNTIYF
abundance: -; len: 14; v_gene: TRBV5-4; d_gene: TRBD1; j_gene: TRBJ1-2; CDR3nt: TGTGCCAGCAGCCCTGACAGGGATCGCTATGGCTACACCTTC; CDR3aa: CASSPDRDRYGYTF
abundance: -; len: 14; v_gene: TRBV7-8; d_gene: -; j_gene: TRBJ2-3; CDR3nt: TGTGCTACCACAGGGTTGTCTAGCACAGATACGCAGTATTTT; CDR3aa: CATTGLSSTDTQYF
abundance: -; len: 15; v_gene: TRBV19; d_gene: TRBD1; j_gene: TRBJ2-2; CDR3nt: TGTGCCAGTAGGGGGCGAGGGGGCCGTATCGGGGAGCTGTTTTTT; CDR3aa: CASRGRGGRIGELFF
abundance: -; len: 15; v_gene: TRBV6-1; d_gene: -; j_gene: TRBJ1-2; CDR3nt: TGTGCCAGCAGTGATAGCGGTTTCGATCGATATGGCTACACCTTC; CDR3aa: CASSDSGFDRYGYTF
abundance: -; len: 16; v_gene: TRBV6-6; d_gene: TRBD2; j_gene: TRBJ2-5; CDR3nt: TGTGCCAGCAGTTACGGGGGACTAGCGGGGGCGGAGACCCAGTACTTC; CDR3aa: CASSYGGLAGAETQYF
abundance: -; len: 14; v_gene: TRBV7-8; d_gene: -; j_gene: TRBJ1-2; CDR3nt: TGTGCCACCACATCCAGGATAGGCGGGTATGGCTACACCTTC; CDR3aa: CATTSRIGGYGYTF
abundance: -; len: 15; v_gene: TRBV6-5; d_gene: -; j_gene: TRBJ1-2; CDR3nt: TGTGCCAGCAGCCGGTCCGGGGGAGCTAACTATGGCTACACCTTC; CDR3aa: CASSRSGGANYGYTF
abundance: -; len: 14; v_gene: TRBV30; d_gene: TRBD2; j_gene: TRBJ2-7; CDR3nt: TGTGCCTGGACCCCTGGCGGGAGTGTCCACGAGCAGTACTTC; CDR3aa: CAWTPGGSVHEQYF
abundance: -; len: 15; v_gene: TRBV19; d_gene: -; j_gene: TRBJ1-2; CDR3nt: TGTGCCAGTAGTATTACTTTCCCACCCCGCTATGGCTACACCTTC; CDR3aa: CASSITFPPRYGYTF
abundance: -; len: 14; v_gene: TRBV10-3; d_gene: TRBD1; j_gene: TRBJ2-2; CDR3nt: TGTGCCATCAGTGAGACAGGGGGGACCGGGGAGCTGTTTTTT; CDR3aa: CAISETGGTGELFF
abundance: -; len: 13; v_gene: TRBV28; d_gene: -; j_gene: TRBJ2-2; CDR3nt: TGTGCCAGCAGTTCCGACAGCGCCGGGGAGCTGTTTTTT; CDR3aa: CASSSDSAGELFF
abundance: -; len: 13; v_gene: TRBV3-1/TRBV3-2; d_gene: TRBD2; j_gene: TRBJ2-5; CDR3nt: TGTGCCAGCAGCCTCCTAGCGGAAGAGACCCAGTACTTC; CDR3aa: CASSLLAEETQYF
abundance: -; len: 14; v_gene: TRBV10-3; d_gene: -; j_gene: TRBJ1-2; CDR3nt: TGTGCCATCAGTGAGTCGCGGGGGAGCTATGGCTACACCTTC; CDR3aa: CAISESRGSYGYTF
abundance: -; len: 13; v_gene: TRBV4-3; d_gene: -; j_gene: TRBJ1-1; CDR3nt: TGCGCCAGCAGCTTTACAGGAAACACTGAAGCTTTCTTT; CDR3aa: CASSFTGNTEAFF
abundance: once; len: 13; v_gene: TRBV5-1; d_gene: -; j_gene: TRBJ1-1; CDR3nt: TGCGCCAGCAGCCGCCAAGGGGACACTGAAGCTTTCTTT; CDR3aa: CASSRQGDTEAFF
abundance: -; len: 15; v_gene: TRBV19; d_gene: -; j_gene: TRBJ2-7; CDR3nt: TGTGCCAGTAGTATGATTGACAGCAGCTCCTACGAGCAGTACTTC; CDR3aa: CASSMIDSSSYEQYF
abundance: once; len: 15; v_gene: TRBV5-1; d_gene: -; j_gene: TRBJ2-1; CDR3nt: TGCGCCAGCAGCTTGGTCGAAGGGGCGTACAATGAGCAGTTCTTC; CDR3aa: CASSLVEGAYNEQFF
abundance: many; len: 15; v_gene: TRBV5-1; d_gene: TRBD1; j_gene: TRBJ1-2; CDR3nt: TGCGCCAGCAGCTTGGGTCGACAGGGGGGCTATGGCTACACCTTC; CDR3aa: CASSLGRQGGYGYTF
abundance: -; len: 14; v_gene: TRBV28; d_gene: -; j_gene: TRBJ1-5; CDR3nt: TGTGCCAGCAGTTTCCCCGGGACAATTCAGCCCCAGCATTTT; CDR3aa: CASSFPGTIQPQHF
abundance: -; len: 14; v_gene: TRBV28; d_gene: TRBD1; j_gene: TRBJ2-7; CDR3nt: TGTGCCACTTTTGGGGACAGGGGGGGAGACGAGCAGTACTTC; CDR3aa: CATFGDRGGDEQYF
abundance: -; len: 15; v_gene: TRBV18; d_gene: TRBD1; j_gene: TRBJ1-4; CDR3nt: TGTGCCAGCTCACCCGAGACAGGGGGCAATGAAAAACTGTTTTTT; CDR3aa: CASSPETGGNEKLFF
abundance: few; len: 15; v_gene: TRBV4-1; d_gene: -; j_gene: TRBJ1-1; CDR3nt: TGCGCCAGCAGCCAGTCCCGCCAGATTGTCACTGAAGCTTTCTTT; CDR3aa: CASSQSRQIVTEAFF
abundance: few; len: 15; v_gene: TRBV11-2; d_gene: TRBD1; j_gene: TRBJ2-7; CDR3nt: TGTGCCAGCAGCTTAGCTCAGGGGGCTTTTTACGAGCAGTACTTC; CDR3aa: CASSLAQGAFYEQYF
abundance: -; len: 15; v_gene: TRBV18; d_gene: TRBD2; j_gene: TRBJ2-3; CDR3nt: TGTGCCAGCTCACCGGGCGGGAGAAGCAGGGATACGCAGTATTTT; CDR3aa: CASSPGGRSRDTQYF
abundance: -; len: 13; v_gene: TRBV9; d_gene: -; j_gene: TRBJ2-1; CDR3nt: TGTGCCAGCAGCGTAGGAGCGATCAATGAGCAGTTCTTC; CDR3aa: CASSVGAINEQFF
abundance: once; len: 14; v_gene: TRBV5-1; d_gene: -; j_gene: TRBJ1-2; CDR3nt: TGCGCCAGCAGCTTGGGTAGGGGAAACTATGGCTACACCTTC; CDR3aa: CASSLGRGNYGYTF
abundance: -; len: 13; v_gene: TRBV14; d_gene: -; j_gene: TRBJ2-2; CDR3nt: TGTGCCAGCAGCCAAGACCGGACCGGGGAGCTGTTTTTT; CDR3aa: CASSQDRTGELFF
abundance: -; len: 16; v_gene: TRBV2; d_gene: TRBD1; j_gene: TRBJ1-2; CDR3nt: TGTGCCAGCAGTGGACCGGGGACAGGGGTTAACTATGGCTACACCTTC; CDR3aa: CASSGPGTGVNYGYTF
abundance: once; len: 13; v_gene: TRBV9; d_gene: TRBD2; j_gene: TRBJ2-1; CDR3nt: TGTGCCAGCAGCGCTGGGGGGGACGGAGAGAAGTTCTTC; CDR3aa: CASSAGGDGEKFF
abundance: few; len: 13; v_gene: TRBV12-3/TRBV12-4; d_gene: -; j_gene: TRBJ2-2; CDR3nt: TGTGCCGTGGGGCAGACCTACTTCGGGGAGCTGTTTTTT; CDR3aa: CAVGQTYFGELFF
abundance: -; len: 13; v_gene: TRBV28; d_gene: TRBD1; j_gene: TRBJ2-7; CDR3nt: TGTGCCAGCAGTTCCGGGACAGGGGCCGAGCAGTACTTC; CDR3aa: CASSSGTGAEQYF
abundance: -; len: 15; v_gene: TRBV10-1; d_gene: -; j_gene: TRBJ2-2; CDR3nt: TGCGCCAGCAGTGACGGCAGGGGGGATACCGGGGAGCTGTTTTTT; CDR3aa: CASSDGRGDTGELFF
abundance: few; len: 15; v_gene: TRBV11-2; d_gene: -; j_gene: TRBJ1-2; CDR3nt: TGTGCCAGCAGCTCGGACAGCGTGGGATTCTATGGCTACACCTTC; CDR3aa: CASSSDSVGFYGYTF
abundance: -; len: 14; v_gene: TRBV6-1; d_gene: -; j_gene: TRBJ1-4; CDR3nt: TGTGCCAGCAGTGAAAGTCTCGTGGGCGAAAAACTGTTTTTT; CDR3aa: CASSESLVGEKLFF
abundance: few; len: 15; v_gene: TRBV2; d_gene: -; j_gene: TRBJ1-5; CDR3nt: TGTGCCAGCAGTGACCGCCTAACAGGGAATCAGCCCCAGCATTTT; CDR3aa: CASSDRLTGNQPQHF